This is a list of T cell receptor beta chains from one sample in a study of graft-versus-host responses after intestinal transplantation. Some clones are missing from TCRdb's copy, which holds only in-frame ones; the method was immunoSEQ multiplex PCR. The table lists 8,500 to 11,000 clones, 30% to 40% of them singletons, with less than 6% in the top ten. The material sequenced was alloreactive CD4+ T cells from a mixed lymphocyte reaction culture, taken before transplantation. All receptors derive from a human patient who was an organ donor for intestinal transplantation. CDR3s include the opening cysteine and the closing phenylalanine or tryptophan. D genes are given only for firm matches. Some rows mark clone size as missing; the rest say once, few, many or name a class of expanded clone.

J gene | D gene | V gene | clone size | CDR3 DNA | CDR3 protein
TRBJ2-3 | . | TRBV7-2 | . | TGTGCCAGTATGGAGGGAGATACGCAGTATTTT | CASMEGDTQYF
TRBJ2-7 | . | TRBV5-1 | . | TGCGCCAACAGCTTCTCGCGGATATCCTACGAGCAGTACTTC | CANSFSRISYEQYF
TRBJ1-5 | . | TRBV19 | . | TGTGCCAGTAGTGGCTGGGACGGTGACAATCAGCCCCAGCATTTT | CASSGWDGDNQPQHF
TRBJ1-5 | . | TRBV7-2 | . | TGTGCCAGCAGCTTTACGACAGCTAGCAATCAGCCCCAGCATTTT | CASSFTTASNQPQHF
TRBJ1-4 | TRBD1 | TRBV6-1 | . | TGTGCCAGCAGGAAAAGTGGGACAGGGAAGGCAAAACTGTTTTTT | CASRKSGTGKAKLFF
TRBJ1-1 | . | TRBV10-3 | . | TGTGCCATCAGTGTGCACAACACTGAAGCTTTCTTT | CAISVHNTEAFF
TRBJ1-5 | . | TRBV27 | few | TGTGCCAGCAGTTTTTTGCAGGGCAATCAGCCCCAGCATTTT | CASSFLQGNQPQHF
TRBJ2-7 | . | TRBV7-2 | once | TGTGCCAGCAGCTTTACGAACCAGGGGCGCTCCTACGAGCAGTACTTC | CASSFTNQGRSYEQYF
TRBJ1-1 | TRBD1 | TRBV6-1 | medium-sized | TGTGCCAGCAGTGATCCACACAGGGGGTTCACTGAAGCTTTCTTT | CASSDPHRGFTEAFF
TRBJ1-6 | . | TRBV6-6 | few | TGTGCCAGCAGTTACAGTTCACCCCTCCACTTT | CASSYSSPLHF
TRBJ2-1 | TRBD2 | TRBV6-4 | . | TGTGCCAGCAGCCGACTAGCGGGGGGGGGAGAGCAGTTCTTC | CASSRLAGGGEQFF
TRBJ1-2 | . | TRBV5-1 | few | TGCGCCAGCAGCTTGGCGGCGGATGGCTACACCTTC | CASSLAADGYTF
TRBJ2-7 | TRBD1 | TRBV2 | few | TGTGCCAGCAGTTGGGGACAGCTCTACGAGCAGTACTTC | CASSWGQLYEQYF
TRBJ2-2 | . | TRBV14 | once | TGTGCCAGCAGCCAAGATCAGTTTCCCGGGGAGCTGTTTTTT | CASSQDQFPGELFF
TRBJ1-1 | . | TRBV4-3 | few | TGCGCCAGCAGCTTCTACCCTCAGGGTAGCGCTGAAGCTTTCTTT | CASSFYPQGSAEAFF
TRBJ1-2 | TRBD1 | TRBV30 | . | TGTGCCTGGAGTGGGACAGGCATCTATGGCTACACCTTC | CAWSGTGIYGYTF
TRBJ1-1 | TRBD1 | TRBV20-1 | . | TGCAGTGCTGACAGGGACACTGAAGCTTTCTTT | CSADRDTEAFF
TRBJ1-1 | . | TRBV5-5 | . | TGTGCCAGCAGCTTAGATGGGACAGAAGCTTTCTTT | CASSLDGTEAFF
TRBJ1-5 | . | TRBV19 | . | TGTGCCAGTATCGCCGGTTCCAATCAGCCCCAGCATTTT | CASIAGSNQPQHF
TRBJ2-1 | TRBD2 | TRBV2 | . | TGTGCCAGCAGGGAAGGCCCCTCAGCGGGGGGACACCCTGTCTACAATGAGCAGTTCTTC | CASREGPSAGGHPVYNEQFF
TRBJ2-3 | TRBD2 | TRBV27 | few | TGTGCCAGCAGCTTTCGACTAGCGGGGACAGATACGCAGTATTTT | CASSFRLAGTDTQYF
TRBJ2-3 | . | TRBV11-2 | . | TGTGCCAGCAGCTTAGCCCTCACCCCCCCAGGGGATACGCAGTATTTT | CASSLALTPPGDTQYF
TRBJ2-5 | . | TRBV6-1 | few | TGTGCCAGCAGTGTACAGGGCGGAGAGACCCAGTACTTC | CASSVQGGETQYF
TRBJ2-7 | TRBD2 | TRBV27 | . | TGTGCCAGCAGTGGGACTAGCGGGGCACCCTACGAGCAGTACTTC | CASSGTSGAPYEQYF
TRBJ2-7 | TRBD2 | TRBV28 | few | TGTGCCAGCAGTTTATGGACAGGACTAGCGGGGAGCTCCTACGAGCAGTACTTC | CASSLWTGLAGSSYEQYF
TRBJ1-5 | TRBD1 | TRBV5-1 | few | TGCGCCAGCAGCCTCGGACAGGGGACGCAGCCCCAGCATTTT | CASSLGQGTQPQHF